This is a list of T cell receptor beta chains from one sample in a study of monozygotic twins with inflammatory bowel disease. TCRdb reprocessed the 5' RACE reads and keeps a single row for each CDR3 protein, giving no DNA. The sample holds some 330,000 distinct CDR3 sequences. Material: blood. Source of these receptors: a human donor with ulcerative colitis or Crohn's disease, or a healthy co-twin of an affected twin (not recorded which). Both conserved end residues are part of each CDR3.

j_gene	v_gene	CDR3aa
TRBJ2-5	TRBV29-1	CSVPGLKGETQYF
TRBJ2-7	TRBV6-1	CASSEWGTGTYEQYF
TRBJ2-2	TRBV12-3/TRBV12-4	CASSSPTGLSTGELFF
TRBJ2-2	TRBV7-2	CASSITGEEAGELFF
TRBJ1-2	TRBV12-3/TRBV12-4	CASSFRAGTNYGYTF
TRBJ2-3	TRBV14	CASKGQLSSTDTQYF
TRBJ2-3	TRBV5-6	CASSFSPGLAGGWADTQYF
TRBJ2-2	TRBV9	CASRATGGGDTGELFF
TRBJ1-6	TRBV27	CASSFRGSYNSPLHF
TRBJ2-5	TRBV28	CASSLPSPGGWTQYF
TRBJ2-7	TRBV4-2	CASSLSGTGGNEQYF
TRBJ2-2	TRBV2	CASITSGTGFTGELFF
TRBJ2-1	TRBV7-2	CASSLQLEQFF
TRBJ1-2	TRBV5-1	CASNPGQGGSGYTF
TRBJ1-1	TRBV13	CASSLEPGYTEAFF
TRBJ1-6	TRBV7-2	CASSTGTPYSNAPLHF
TRBJ2-7	TRBV6-5	CASSTDRHSYEQYF
TRBJ2-3	TRBV2	CASKLGGAEDTQYF
TRBJ2-4	TRBV14	CASSPGRNIQYF
TRBJ2-1	TRBV12-3/TRBV12-4	CASSLASGAPYNEQFF
TRBJ2-1	TRBV28	CASSLQGGFLNEQFF
TRBJ2-3	TRBV7-2	CASSRGLPTDTQYF
TRBJ2-5	TRBV5-1	CASRVEQETQYF
TRBJ2-2	TRBV7-9	CASERFGTGNTGELFF
TRBJ1-1	TRBV27	CASSSDLFRGAEAFF
TRBJ1-1	TRBV19	CATRTPVNTEAFF
TRBJ2-1	TRBV12-3/TRBV12-4	CASSLVAGQLEQFF
TRBJ1-2	TRBV4-3	CASSQDLGFGYTF
TRBJ2-7	TRBV7-9	CASSLARGMDYEQYF
TRBJ2-2	TRBV10-3	CAISRTDGGPGELFF
TRBJ2-7	TRBV5-6	CASSFGRISSYEQYF
TRBJ1-5	TRBV5-5	CASTLGAGQPQHF
TRBJ2-1	TRBV24-1	CATSTLADSSYNEQFF
TRBJ1-2	TRBV7-9	CASRRDGTEVDGYTF
TRBJ2-3	TRBV28	CASSPGTSGSRTDTQYF
TRBJ2-3	TRBV24-1	CATSEPRTTDTQYF
TRBJ2-3	TRBV20-1	CSAVRRGGGQTDTQYF
TRBJ2-5	TRBV7-8	CASSLRPGQQETQYF
TRBJ2-7	TRBV27	CASSTAAGVQNQYF
TRBJ1-6	TRBV4-3	CDSSQDTGGGSPLHF
TRBJ2-5	TRBV5-4	CASSFGGSQETQYF
TRBJ1-5	TRBV5-1	CASSLTGVQPQHF
TRBJ2-1	TRBV19	CASSGAGGQFF
TRBJ1-5	TRBV7-2	CASSLTRGYSNQPQHF
TRBJ2-7	TRBV7-8	CASSYLQGAGHEQYF
TRBJ2-3	TRBV5-1	CASSLEQGMDTQYF
TRBJ2-7	TRBV7-9	CASSRIQQAGFHEQYF
TRBJ2-7	TRBV20-1	CSAQQSSDEQYF
TRBJ1-3	TRBV21-1	CASTDQGLTIYF
TRBJ2-6	TRBV5-1	CASSLEVRGSAGANVLTF
TRBJ1-2	TRBV30	CAWSGNRNYGYTF
TRBJ1-1	TRBV29-1	CSVRARTSDTEAFF
TRBJ2-3	TRBV12-3/TRBV12-4	CASSLQGLNTDTQYF
TRBJ2-2	TRBV28	CASSFTGLAGFTGELFF
TRBJ2-2	TRBV4-3	CASSQNRGSGELFF
TRBJ2-6	TRBV12-3/TRBV12-4	CASSLGTGAGSGANVLTF
TRBJ2-7	TRBV11-2	CASSRKGSGSFSYEQYF
TRBJ2-4	TRBV7-2	CASKAGDSVDIQYF
TRBJ2-4	TRBV6-5	CASSYGTGGQGNIQYF